This T cell receptor (beta chain) originates from a study of beta chain features in type 1 diabetes. Turning to the study itself: The number of sorted cells examined across all samples was under 140,000,000.

The germline gives CDR1 GTSNPN, CDR2 SVGIG (reference sequence). The CDR3 extends over 14 amino acids. Investigators reverse transcribed all isolated RNA, so they sequenced expressed TCRB transcripts. This table comes from immunoSEQ multiplex PCR, and its TCRdb copy is limited to in-frame clones, with some not included. The sample records a few hundred thousand clones, 16% being singletons. The study's findings and limits: cDNA sequencing could over-represent cells with high TCR expression. There was a moderate but significant shortening of TCRB CDR3s in all four CD4+ subsets of Type 1 diabetes patients. Diminished insertions and augmented deletions at VDJ junctions characterized type 1 diabetes patients.

This clone was seen a handful of times. What it binds is not known. A junction end diverges from the germline sequence, so it may reflect a read error. The specimen was naive CD4+ T cells from blood. The TCR originated in a man between 25 and 39 years old with type 1 diabetes. The chain recombines TRBV30 with TRBJ2-6; 7 bases are a match to TRBD1. In nucleotides, the CDR3 is TGTGCCGGGAGTAAGGGGGCCGGGGCCAACGTCCTGACTTTC. Amino acid sequence: CAGSKGAGANVLTF.